The clone carrying this T cell receptor beta chain was counted between two and nine times. Its matching antigen is unknown. The data belong to a study of cytomegalovirus exposure and HLA in healthy donors. Study-wide results and caveats: According to an earlier analysis, most TCR beta V segments yielded productive rearrangements about 87% or about 30% of the time. In terms of immune exposure information, only CMV serostatus was available. Versus the approximately 700-donor mean, an Asian-associated ancestry cluster reportedly showed fewer N-insertions in a later analysis.

The PCR was carried out with 60 Vbeta primers and 13 Jbeta primers. Sequencing used immunoSEQ multiplex PCR; TCRdb keeps in-frame clones, though not all of them. The data show roughly 93,000 clones, with 80% seen just once and 6% to 8% held by the top ten. Per the germline V gene, CDR1 is SGHAT and CDR2 is FQNNGV. The CDR3 sequence is 15 residues long. Trimming removed 4 bases at V and 8 bases at J, with 17 bases between. This TCR derives from a man under 40 in good health and CMV-seronegative. The material sequenced was PBMCs. The rearrangement links TRBV11-2 to TRBJ1-4; perhaps TRBD1 as D (5 bases). CDR3 in DNA: TGTGCCAGCAGCTCCCTAGGGGCAATGGGGGAAAAACTGTTTTTT. Encoded protein: CASSSLGAMGEKLFF.